Each of the 30 T cell receptor beta chains below was sequenced from the same sample in a study of Graves' ophthalmopathy and Graves' hyperthyroidism. Amplification of TCR beta CDR3 regions used RNA transcripts. First-round RT-PCR relied on HTBI primers, and a second-round multiplex PCR came next. In TCRdb, the multiplex PCR reads were re-called with MiXCR into one record per CDR3 protein. The table shows more than 1,000,000 distinct CDR3 sequences, with about 38% occurring only once. What was sequenced was peripheral blood or thyroid tissue (not recorded which). The receptors originated from an adult man with Graves' hyperthyroidism.

Concerning this clonotype itself: This sequence may be a read error, since a much larger clone differs from it by one base. This chain joins TRBV7-9 and TRBJ2-5; 7 bases align to TRBD2. The CDR3 is made up of 15 amino acids. Germline values: CDR1 SEHNR, CDR2 FQNEAQ (reference sequence). Written as DNA, the CDR3 is TGTGCCGGCAGCTTGGTTCCGGGACTACAAGAGACCCAGTACTTC. It encodes CAGSLVPGLQETQYF.

The count of this clonotype is one. The chain carries TRBV29-1 and TRBJ2-6; 11 nucleotides match TRBD1. Germline CDR1 reads SQVTM; CDR2 reads ANQGSEA. The J segment lost 2 bases and the V segment lost 3 bases, leaving 3 bases of the junction unmatched. The CDR3 is 16 residues long. In nucleotides, the CDR3 is TGCAGCGTTGATGGGACAGGGGGAGCTGGGGCCAACGTCCTGACTTTC. Translation gives CSVDGTGGAGANVLTF. The entire variable domain, with the rest obtained from reference TRBV29-1 and TRBJ2-6, is as follows: SAVISQKPSRDICQRGTSLTIQCQVDSQVTMMFWYRQQPGQSLTLIATANQGSEATYESGFVIDKFPISRPNLTFSTLTVSNMSPEDSSIYLCSVDGTGGAGANVLTFGAGSRLTVL.

This clonotype was counted many times. The chain combines TRBV7-2 with TRBJ2-5; 10 bases line up with TRBD2. Germline CDR1 and CDR2: SGHTA and FQGNSA. The CDR3 runs to 14 residues. After removal of 7 bases from V and 5 bases from J, the junction contained 7 bases not matched to a gene. DNA for the CDR3: TGTGCCAGCACCACAGCGGGGGGGCGGGAGACCCAGTACTTC. This sequence encodes CASTTAGGRETQYF.

The rearrangement links TRBV2 to TRBJ2-6; D remains ambiguous. V was pared by 6 bases and J by 7 bases, with 7 bases between. The CDR3 covers 12 residues. Germline CDR1 reads SNHLY; CDR2 reads FYNNEI. CDR3 nucleotides: TGTGCCAGCAGAGAGACAGCCAACGTCCTGACTTTC. This gives the protein CASRETANVLTF.

This clonotype has only a few counts. The rearrangement uses TRBV28 and TRBJ2-7, with D tentatively TRBD2 (6 bases). The V end was cut by 8 bases, the J end by 0 bases, with 17 bases between. The germline V gene encodes CDR1 MDHEN and CDR2 SYDVKM. CDR3 length: 15 amino acids. The CDR3, as DNA: TGTGCCAGCTTCGACGGAGGGGTTAACTCCTACGAGCAGTACTTC. Translation: CASFDGGVNSYEQYF.

The chain combines TRBV29-1 with TRBJ1-1, with D uncertain. V was pared by 8 bases and J by 0 bases, with 16 bases between. The germline CDR1 and CDR2 sequences are SQVTM and ANQGSEA. The CDR3 contains 14 residues. CDR3: CSPIEIDMNTEAFF. CDR3 coding DNA: TGCAGCCCGATCGAGATAGATATGAACACTGAAGCTTTCTTT.

Comments on this clonotype: The CDR3 carries no conserved terminal phenylalanine or tryptophan, so it likely arises from a read error. The limits of the CDR3 on the DNA are not certain, so only TCRdb's listed CDR3 is given. V and J are TRBV20-1 and TRBJ2-7; the table's TRBD2 call for D was not verified on the DNA. Germline-derived CDR1 and CDR2 are DFQATT and SNEGSKA (reference sequence). The CDR3 region is 9 residues in length, termini included. The CDR3 reads CSAEPGLAE.

The gene calls are TRBV5-5 and TRBJ2-2; 8 positions agree with TRBD1. V shed 6 bases and J 7 bases; nucleotides not matched to a gene: 11. The germline V gene has CDR1 SGHKS and CDR2 YYEKEE (reference sequence). CDR3 length: 15 amino acids. The CDR3 sequence: CASILETGVVGELFF. The CDR3 DNA reads TGTGCCAGCATCCTAGAGACAGGGGTTGTCGGGGAGCTGTTTTTT.

This clonotype occurred a few times. The chain is built from TRBV7-2 and TRBJ1-5, with D perhaps matching TRBD1 (5 bases). Germline V lookup: CDR1 SGHTA, CDR2 FQGNSA. V was clipped by 3 bases and J by 9 bases, with 12 bases between them. The CDR3 covers 13 residues. CDR3 amino acids: CASSFGLQGPQHF. In nucleotides, the CDR3 is TGTGCCAGCAGCTTTGGGTTGCAGGGGCCCCAGCATTTT. Based on the CDR3 plus reference TRBV7-2 and TRBJ1-5, the full variable domain is GAGVSQSPSNKVTEKGKDVELRCDPISGHTALYWYRQSLGQGLEFLIYFQGNSAPDKSGLPSDRFSAERTGGSVSTLTIQRTQQEDSAVYLCASSFGLQGPQHFGDGTRLSIL.

This clonotype has a handful of counts. CDR3 in amino acids: CASRLWGTEAFF. CDR3 sequence (DNA): TGTGCCAGCAGGTTGTGGGGCACTGAAGCTTTCTTT. The J gene is TRBJ1-1, the V gene TRBV28, with D unresolved. CDR1 MDHEN and CDR2 SYDVKM come from the germline V gene. The CDR3 has 12 residues. V was trimmed by 6 bases and J by 4 bases, leaving 9 bases between them.

This chain links TRBV7-2 with TRBJ2-5; D may be TRBD2 (6 bases). There are 15 residues in the CDR3. Trimming left V 10 bases short and J 5 bases short, with 23 bases between. Per germline, CDR1 SGHTA and CDR2 FQGNSA. CDR3 loop: CATKGWVGSGETQYF. The DNA for the CDR3 is TGTGCCACTAAGGGATGGGTCGGGAGTGGTGAGACCCAGTACTTC.

The chain recombines TRBV6-4 with TRBJ1-2, with 11 nucleotides matching TRBD1. CDR1 is MRHNA and CDR2 is SNTAGT in the germline V gene. V was pared by 5 bases and J by 3 bases, with 11 bases of the junction left unmatched. The length of the CDR3 is 17 residues. CDR3 coding DNA: TGTGCCAGCAGTCGGCTCCGGGACAGGGGGTTCTACTATGGCTACACCTTC. This gives the protein CASSRLRDRGFYYGYTF.

This clonotype appeared a few times. The chain joins TRBV12-5 to TRBJ1-1, with 7 bases that match TRBD1. The CDR3 totals 14 residues. Germline lookup yields CDR1 LGHNT and CDR2 FRNRAP. Trimming cost V 1 base and J 6 bases; bases outside gene matches: 5. CDR3 residues: CASGLGQGPPEAFF. CDR3 coding DNA: TGTGCTAGTGGTTTGGGACAGGGTCCCCCTGAAGCTTTCTTT.

V and J are TRBV10-3 and TRBJ1-5, with 7 nucleotides matching TRBD1. The V segment lost 3 bases and the J segment 3 bases; nucleotides outside the gene matches: 2. Germline CDR1 reads ENHRY; CDR2 reads SYGVKD. CDR3 length equals 14 residues. CDR3 coding DNA: TGTGCCATCAGTGACAGGGGGTCCAATCAGCCCCAGCATTTT. Protein product: CAISDRGSNQPQHF.

Turning to this clonotype: A clone one base away is much larger, so this may be a read error. The J gene is TRBJ1-1, the V gene TRBV7-9, with D unresolved. The CDR3 covers 17 residues. CDR1 and CDR2 (germline): SEHNR, FQNEAQ (reference sequence). Trimming removed 4 bases from V and 4 bases from J, with 22 bases in between. CDR3 bases: TGTGCCAGCAGCTCCGTTTTGGAGTCGTTTTCGGCCACTGAAGCTTTCTTT. This gives the protein CASSSVLESFSATEAFF.

V gene TRBV5-5 combines with J gene TRBJ2-7; D ambiguous. The CDR3 is made up of 17 amino acids. The V and J ends lost 4 bases and 2 bases respectively, with 22 bases between them. The germline gives CDR1 SGHKS, CDR2 YYEKEE (reference sequence). The CDR3 region is CASSDADQGNTPYEQYF. As DNA, the CDR3 is TGTGCCAGCAGCGACGCGGATCAAGGAAATACCCCCTACGAGCAGTACTTC.

The sample holds one count of this clonotype. The chain is built from TRBV4-3 and TRBJ1-1; the D is unclear. Trimming shortened V by 1 base and J by 3 bases, and 9 bases separated the two germline ends. CDR3 length equals 14 residues. Germline-derived CDR1 and CDR2 are LGHNA and YSLEER. Here the CDR3 reads CASSQGQSYTEAFF. The CDR3 bases are TGCGCCAGCAGCCAAGGGCAGTCCTACACTGAAGCTTTCTTT.

Notes on this clonotype: This could be a read error, since a much larger clone is one nucleotide away. The genes are TRBV7-2 and TRBJ2-7, with TRBD1 matching 10 bases. The germline CDR1 and CDR2 sequences are SGHTA and FQGNSA. After removal of 6 bases from V and 2 bases from J, the junction contained 7 bases not matched to a gene. The CDR3 totals 15 residues. The CDR3 bases are TGTGCCAGCAGATTAACCGGGACAGGGGCCTACGAGCAGTACTTC. Its protein product is CASRLTGTGAYEQYF.

The V gene is TRBV6-5, the J gene TRBJ2-7; 7 nucleotides agree with TRBD1. This CDR3 region has 13 residues. CDR1 MNHEY and CDR2 SVGAGI come from the germline V gene. The ends lost 6 bases at V and 6 bases at J; junction bases unmatched: 8. The CDR3 sequence is CASSDRDGVEQYF. The DNA for the CDR3 is TGTGCCAGCAGCGACAGGGACGGCGTCGAGCAGTACTTC.

This clonotype has just a few counts. The V call is TRBV29-1, the J call TRBJ2-7; D unclear. Germline CDR1 and CDR2: SQVTM and ANQGSEA. The CDR3 totals 11 residues. The V gene lost 4 bases and the J gene lost 7 bases, with 11 bases spanning the gap. CDR3 residues: CSVGIGREQYF. CDR3 DNA sequence: TGCAGCGTTGGTATCGGGCGAGAGCAGTACTTC.

This clonotype was observed a few times. The chain employs TRBV5-1 and TRBJ2-7; D not certain. V was clipped by 0 bases and J by 2 bases, with 12 bases between them. Germline V CDR1 and CDR2: SGHRS, YFSETQ. This CDR3 region has 15 residues. DNA of the CDR3: TGCGCCAGCAGCTTGGGGGTTGGGTCTACCTACGAGCAGTACTTC. Its protein is CASSLGVGSTYEQYF.

This clonotype was seen at least ten times. V usage is TRBV2 and J usage is TRBJ1-2, with 10 bases that match TRBD1. J lost 4 bases, V lost 0 bases, and 2 bases had no gene match. The CDR3 runs to 15 residues. From germline, CDR1 is SNHLY and CDR2 FYNNEI. The CDR3 is CASSEAGTGAYGYTF. Here the CDR3 DNA reads TGTGCCAGCAGTGAAGCCGGGACAGGGGCCTATGGCTACACCTTC.

The chain joins TRBV30 to TRBJ1-4; the D gene is possibly TRBD1 (6 bases). This CDR3 spans 13 amino acids. Trimming shortened V by 3 bases and J by 7 bases, and 12 bases separated the two germline ends. Per germline, CDR1 GTSNPN and CDR2 SVGIG (reference sequence). The CDR3 protein is CAWSQQGFEKLFF. CDR3 sequence (DNA): TGTGCCTGGAGCCAACAGGGATTTGAAAAACTGTTTTTT.

With respect to this clonotype: The junction departs from germline at one end; a sequencing error may be responsible. The chain is built from TRBV7-9 and TRBJ2-7; D is uncertain. The CDR3 runs to 13 residues. Germline V CDR1 and CDR2: SEHNR, FQNEAQ (reference sequence). This CDR3 reads CAGSLHIGLEQYF. The CDR3 region has the DNA TGTGCCGGCAGCCTGCATATAGGTTTGGAGCAGTACTTC.

A remark on this clonotype: This may be a read error, as it is one base from a much larger clone. The rearrangement links TRBV11-2 to TRBJ2-7, with D unresolved. CDR3 length equals 14 residues. Germline CDR1 reads SGHAT; CDR2 reads FQNNGV. DNA of the CDR3: TGTGCCCGCAGCTTTAGCAGCCACTCCTACGAGCAGTACTTC. Amino acid sequence: CARSFSSHSYEQYF.

As regards this clonotype: A much larger clonotype is one base distant, so this may be a read error. The chain employs TRBV7-2 and TRBJ1-1; no clear D. The CDR3 is 16 residues long. Per the germline V gene, CDR1 is SGHTA and CDR2 is FQGNSA. CDR3 in amino acids: CASSSLPTTANTEASF. The CDR3 nucleotides read TGTGCCAGCAGCTCCCTCCCTACCACAGCGAACACTGAAGCTTCCTTT.

This clonotype was seen only once. CDR3 nucleotides: TGTGCCAGCAGCTTAGACGGGGGGGGGATTCACTATGGCTACACCTTC. Amino acids: CASSLDGGGIHYGYTF. The rearrangement uses TRBV7-2 and TRBJ1-2; tentative D call: TRBD1 (5 bases). Trimming removed 1 base at V and 3 bases at J, with 15 bases between. Per the germline V gene, CDR1 is SGHTA and CDR2 is FQGNSA. The CDR3 has 16 amino acids.

There are many counts of this clonotype. The chain couples TRBV13 to TRBJ1-1; 8 bases are a match to TRBD1. In germline, CDR1 is PRHDT, CDR2 FYEKMQ (reference sequence). The CDR3 covers 13 residues. Germline trimming cut 5 bases from V and 11 bases from J; bases unmatched to any gene: 10. The CDR3, as DNA: TGTGCCAGCAGCCCAAGACAGGGGATTGGGGCTTTCTTT. Protein sequence: CASSPRQGIGAFF.

The chain employs TRBV14 and TRBJ1-1; D is unresolved. The CDR3 covers 16 residues. Germline lookup yields CDR1 SGHDN and CDR2 FVKESK. With 5 bases removed from V and 4 bases from J, the gap between germline ends came to 20 bases. The CDR3 spells CASSSQGTPGFTEAFF. DNA of the CDR3: TGTGCCAGCAGCTCACAAGGAACCCCGGGCTTCACTGAAGCTTTCTTT.

This clonotype has a count of ten or more. The V gene is TRBV20-1, the J gene TRBJ2-7, with D hard to call. Per the germline V gene, CDR1 is DFQATT and CDR2 is SNEGSKA (reference sequence). The CDR3 extends over 14 amino acids. V shed 4 bases and J shed 3 bases, with 16 bases lying between them. The chain's CDR3 is CSATDRTARYEQYF. The CDR3 DNA reads as TGCAGTGCTACCGACCGCACAGCCCGCTACGAGCAGTACTTC.